One and the same sample provided the 15 T cell receptor beta chains below, sequenced in a study of memory CD4+ T cells and cytomegalovirus serostatus. Produced via immunoSEQ multiplex PCR; TCRdb's table is partial and in-frame only. The table has 84,000 or so clones, around 80% seen once. The sort gate was single viable CD3+CD4+CD8-CD45RO+ cells for memory CD4+ T cells. Sequenced material: memory CD4+ T cells from blood. The receptor set was obtained from an adult in good health and CMV-seronegative.

The chain combines TRBV18 with TRBJ2-7, with 8 bases aligning to TRBD1. Trimming removed 3 bases from V and 3 bases from J; junction bases left unmatched: 1. From germline, CDR1 is KGHSH and CDR2 LQKENI. CDR3 length equals 13 residues. The CDR3 sequence is CASSPGTGYEQYF. The CDR3 bases are TGTGCCAGCTCACCGGGGACAGGCTACGAGCAGTACTTC.

The J gene is TRBJ2-1, the V gene TRBV18; D is possibly TRBD2 (5 bases). V was pared by 5 bases and J by 6 bases, with 14 bases between. This CDR3 is built from 14 residues. CDR1 is KGHSH, CDR2 LQKENI, per germline. CDR3 coding DNA: TGTGCCAGCTCAGATGGGGTCGGGGTCAATGAGCAGTTCTTC. Its translation is CASSDGVGVNEQFF.

The gene calls are TRBV6-6 and TRBJ2-2; D unclear. CDR3 size: 13 residues. Trimming cost V 4 bases and J 6 bases, with 9 bases left between them. Per the germline V gene, CDR1 is MNHNY and CDR2 is SVGAGI (reference sequence). The CDR3 sequence is CASSSRGSGELFF. The CDR3 nucleotides read TGTGCCAGCAGTTCGCGAGGATCCGGGGAGCTGTTTTTT.

This clone was picked up one time. CDR3 nucleotide sequence: TGTGCCATCAGTGCATATGGGACGGGGAGCTCTGGGGCCAACGTCCTGACTTTC. It codes for CAISAYGTGSSGANVLTF. The chain links TRBV10-3 to TRBJ2-6, with D perhaps assigned TRBD1 or TRBD2 (5 bases each). The germline V gene encodes CDR1 ENHRY and CDR2 SYGVKD. CDR3 length: 18 amino acids. Trimming pared 4 bases from V and 0 bases from J, leaving 16 bases between.

The chain uses TRBV10-3 and TRBJ2-3; 10 bases fit TRBD2. CDR1 is ENHRY, CDR2 SYGVKD, per germline. This CDR3 contains 14 residues. The ends lost 9 bases at V and 2 bases at J; junction bases unmatched: 5. CDR3: CAIQTSGFTDTQYF. The CDR3 DNA is TGTGCCATACAGACTAGCGGGTTCACAGATACGCAGTATTTT.

The V gene is TRBV5-4, the J gene TRBJ2-5, with D possibly TRBD2 on 6 matching bases. This CDR3 has 16 amino acids. With 4 bases removed from V and 5 bases from J, the gap between germline ends came to 21 bases. Germline V lookup: CDR1 SGHNT, CDR2 YYREEE (reference sequence). The CDR3 sequence is CASSPTHGAGGETQYF. DNA of the CDR3: TGTGCCAGCAGCCCGACCCACGGGGCTGGAGGGGAGACCCAGTACTTC.

A note on this clone: In the same sample, other DNA sequences code for this CDR3. The V gene is TRBV27, the J gene TRBJ2-5; 11 bases match TRBD2. The germline CDR1 and CDR2 sequences are MNHEY and SMNVEV (reference sequence). Trimming at V came to 0 bases and at J to 3 bases, leaving 3 bases not matched to a gene. The CDR3 is made up of 16 amino acids. CDR3 amino acids: CASSLSLAGGEETQYF. DNA for the CDR3: TGTGCCAGCAGTTTATCGCTAGCGGGGGGTGAAGAGACCCAGTACTTC.

The chain carries TRBV5-8 and TRBJ1-2, with a possible D match to TRBD1 (6 bases). V was shortened by 3 bases and J by 2 bases, with 8 bases between the two germline ends. The CDR3 spans 13 residues. CDR1 and CDR2 from the germline V gene are SGHTS and YDEGEE. The CDR3 DNA reads as TGTGCCAGCAGCTGGACAGTGAACTATGGCTACACCTTC. Residues: CASSWTVNYGYTF.

V gene TRBV4-1 combines with J gene TRBJ2-7, with 9 bases lining up with TRBD2. Germline values: CDR1 MGHRA, CDR2 YSYEKL. CDR3 length: 15 amino acids. The trim removed 7 bases at V and 1 base at J, leaving 8 bases unmatched. The CDR3 DNA follows: TGCGCCAGCACCCGGGCAGCGGGGGGTTCCTACGAGCAGTACTTC. It codes for CASTRAAGGSYEQYF.

The genes are TRBV18 and TRBJ1-4; D ambiguous. Germline V gene lookup returns CDR1 KGHSH and CDR2 LQKENI. This CDR3 region has 13 residues. V was pared by 5 bases and J by 8 bases, with 12 bases between. The CDR3 spells CASSMPGVEKLFF. The CDR3 DNA reads TGTGCCAGCTCAATGCCCGGCGTCGAAAAACTGTTTTTT.

This clone was counted a few times. At one boundary the junction diverges from the germline segment, which might be a read error. This chain connects TRBV10-3 to TRBJ2-7; 8 nucleotides line up with TRBD2. The CDR3 loop spans 12 amino acids. Germline V gives CDR1 ENHRY, CDR2 SYGVKD. DNA for the CDR3: TGTGCCGTCAGAGCGGGGGCCTACGAGCAGTACTTC. Translating gives CAVRAGAYEQYF.

This clone was seen once. J is TRBJ2-3 and V is TRBV19; a weak D match, TRBD2 (6 bases). This CDR3 region has 15 residues. Trimming pared 6 bases from V and 3 bases from J, leaving 16 bases between. From germline, CDR1 is LNHDA and CDR2 SQIVND (reference sequence). The CDR3 sequence: CASRAGLRGTDTQYF. CDR3 bases: TGTGCCAGTAGGGCGGGGCTTAGAGGAACAGATACGCAGTATTTT.

For this clone: Within the sample, other DNA sequences also encode this same CDR3. The chain recombines TRBV19 with TRBJ2-7; TRBD1 might be the D (6 bases). Trimming left V 7 bases short and J 4 bases short, with 8 bases between. The CDR3 sequence is 11 residues long. Germline CDR1 and CDR2: LNHDA and SQIVND (reference sequence). The CDR3 loop is CASTDSYEQYF. The CDR3 region has the DNA TGTGCCAGTACGGACAGTTACGAGCAGTACTTC.

A few counts support this clone. The chain has TRBV6-5 and TRBJ1-1, with a weak D call TRBD1 (5 bases). The V end lost 7 bases, the J end lost 4 bases, and 13 bases lay between the germline ends. The CDR3 extends over 13 amino acids. The germline gives CDR1 MNHEY, CDR2 SVGAGI. This CDR3 reads CASKPQGGTEAFF. DNA of the CDR3: TGTGCCAGCAAGCCTCAGGGAGGCACTGAAGCTTTCTTT.

The chain has TRBV6-6 and TRBJ1-2, with 9 bases identical to TRBD1. The CDR3 loop spans 13 amino acids. Trimming at V came to 4 bases and at J to 5 bases, leaving 2 bases not matched to a gene. Germline V gives CDR1 MNHNY, CDR2 SVGAGI (reference sequence). CDR3 sequence (DNA): TGTGCCAGCAGTTGGGACAGGGATTATGGCTACACCTTC. Translation gives CASSWDRDYGYTF.